This T cell receptor beta chain is drawn from a study of identical twins. Study-wide results and limits: In cord blood, abundant beta clonotypes had fewer insertions; memory showed no trend. Low generation probability was overrepresented in out-of-frame alpha sequences shared by twins. Out-of-frame TCR alpha sharing in monozygotic twins exceeded recombination model predictions.

The CDR3 runs to 13 residues. The V end was cut by 3 bases, the J end by 9 bases, with 13 bases between. Germline loops: CDR1 SGDLS, CDR2 YYNGEE. Concerning this clonotype: The antigen is not known.

TCRdb redid the calling of the 5' RACE reads with MiXCR, one entry per CDR3 protein. The sample yields 700,000 or so distinct CDR3 sequences, 8.6% seen once. The same data also contributed to another study, on yellow fever vaccine responses in identical twins.

This TCR came from a woman aged 18-29 years in good health. The specimen sequenced was PBMCs. V and J are TRBV9 and TRBJ2-1; TRBD2 might be the D (5 bases). The CDR3 is CASSARTFSEQFF. As DNA, the CDR3 is TGTGCCAGCAGCGCCCGGACTTTTAGTGAGCAGTTCTTC.